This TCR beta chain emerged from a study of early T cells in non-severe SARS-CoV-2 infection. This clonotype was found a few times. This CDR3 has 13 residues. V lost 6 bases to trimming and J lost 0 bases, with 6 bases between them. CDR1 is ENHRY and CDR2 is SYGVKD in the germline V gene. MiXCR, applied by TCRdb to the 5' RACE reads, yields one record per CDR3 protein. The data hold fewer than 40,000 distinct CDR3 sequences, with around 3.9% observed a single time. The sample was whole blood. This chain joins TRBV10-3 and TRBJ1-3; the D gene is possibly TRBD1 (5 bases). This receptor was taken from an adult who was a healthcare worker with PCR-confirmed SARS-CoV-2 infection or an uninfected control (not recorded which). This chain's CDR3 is CAIRQGSGNTIYF. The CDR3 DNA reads TGTGCCATCAGGCAGGGCTCTGGAAACACCATATATTTT.